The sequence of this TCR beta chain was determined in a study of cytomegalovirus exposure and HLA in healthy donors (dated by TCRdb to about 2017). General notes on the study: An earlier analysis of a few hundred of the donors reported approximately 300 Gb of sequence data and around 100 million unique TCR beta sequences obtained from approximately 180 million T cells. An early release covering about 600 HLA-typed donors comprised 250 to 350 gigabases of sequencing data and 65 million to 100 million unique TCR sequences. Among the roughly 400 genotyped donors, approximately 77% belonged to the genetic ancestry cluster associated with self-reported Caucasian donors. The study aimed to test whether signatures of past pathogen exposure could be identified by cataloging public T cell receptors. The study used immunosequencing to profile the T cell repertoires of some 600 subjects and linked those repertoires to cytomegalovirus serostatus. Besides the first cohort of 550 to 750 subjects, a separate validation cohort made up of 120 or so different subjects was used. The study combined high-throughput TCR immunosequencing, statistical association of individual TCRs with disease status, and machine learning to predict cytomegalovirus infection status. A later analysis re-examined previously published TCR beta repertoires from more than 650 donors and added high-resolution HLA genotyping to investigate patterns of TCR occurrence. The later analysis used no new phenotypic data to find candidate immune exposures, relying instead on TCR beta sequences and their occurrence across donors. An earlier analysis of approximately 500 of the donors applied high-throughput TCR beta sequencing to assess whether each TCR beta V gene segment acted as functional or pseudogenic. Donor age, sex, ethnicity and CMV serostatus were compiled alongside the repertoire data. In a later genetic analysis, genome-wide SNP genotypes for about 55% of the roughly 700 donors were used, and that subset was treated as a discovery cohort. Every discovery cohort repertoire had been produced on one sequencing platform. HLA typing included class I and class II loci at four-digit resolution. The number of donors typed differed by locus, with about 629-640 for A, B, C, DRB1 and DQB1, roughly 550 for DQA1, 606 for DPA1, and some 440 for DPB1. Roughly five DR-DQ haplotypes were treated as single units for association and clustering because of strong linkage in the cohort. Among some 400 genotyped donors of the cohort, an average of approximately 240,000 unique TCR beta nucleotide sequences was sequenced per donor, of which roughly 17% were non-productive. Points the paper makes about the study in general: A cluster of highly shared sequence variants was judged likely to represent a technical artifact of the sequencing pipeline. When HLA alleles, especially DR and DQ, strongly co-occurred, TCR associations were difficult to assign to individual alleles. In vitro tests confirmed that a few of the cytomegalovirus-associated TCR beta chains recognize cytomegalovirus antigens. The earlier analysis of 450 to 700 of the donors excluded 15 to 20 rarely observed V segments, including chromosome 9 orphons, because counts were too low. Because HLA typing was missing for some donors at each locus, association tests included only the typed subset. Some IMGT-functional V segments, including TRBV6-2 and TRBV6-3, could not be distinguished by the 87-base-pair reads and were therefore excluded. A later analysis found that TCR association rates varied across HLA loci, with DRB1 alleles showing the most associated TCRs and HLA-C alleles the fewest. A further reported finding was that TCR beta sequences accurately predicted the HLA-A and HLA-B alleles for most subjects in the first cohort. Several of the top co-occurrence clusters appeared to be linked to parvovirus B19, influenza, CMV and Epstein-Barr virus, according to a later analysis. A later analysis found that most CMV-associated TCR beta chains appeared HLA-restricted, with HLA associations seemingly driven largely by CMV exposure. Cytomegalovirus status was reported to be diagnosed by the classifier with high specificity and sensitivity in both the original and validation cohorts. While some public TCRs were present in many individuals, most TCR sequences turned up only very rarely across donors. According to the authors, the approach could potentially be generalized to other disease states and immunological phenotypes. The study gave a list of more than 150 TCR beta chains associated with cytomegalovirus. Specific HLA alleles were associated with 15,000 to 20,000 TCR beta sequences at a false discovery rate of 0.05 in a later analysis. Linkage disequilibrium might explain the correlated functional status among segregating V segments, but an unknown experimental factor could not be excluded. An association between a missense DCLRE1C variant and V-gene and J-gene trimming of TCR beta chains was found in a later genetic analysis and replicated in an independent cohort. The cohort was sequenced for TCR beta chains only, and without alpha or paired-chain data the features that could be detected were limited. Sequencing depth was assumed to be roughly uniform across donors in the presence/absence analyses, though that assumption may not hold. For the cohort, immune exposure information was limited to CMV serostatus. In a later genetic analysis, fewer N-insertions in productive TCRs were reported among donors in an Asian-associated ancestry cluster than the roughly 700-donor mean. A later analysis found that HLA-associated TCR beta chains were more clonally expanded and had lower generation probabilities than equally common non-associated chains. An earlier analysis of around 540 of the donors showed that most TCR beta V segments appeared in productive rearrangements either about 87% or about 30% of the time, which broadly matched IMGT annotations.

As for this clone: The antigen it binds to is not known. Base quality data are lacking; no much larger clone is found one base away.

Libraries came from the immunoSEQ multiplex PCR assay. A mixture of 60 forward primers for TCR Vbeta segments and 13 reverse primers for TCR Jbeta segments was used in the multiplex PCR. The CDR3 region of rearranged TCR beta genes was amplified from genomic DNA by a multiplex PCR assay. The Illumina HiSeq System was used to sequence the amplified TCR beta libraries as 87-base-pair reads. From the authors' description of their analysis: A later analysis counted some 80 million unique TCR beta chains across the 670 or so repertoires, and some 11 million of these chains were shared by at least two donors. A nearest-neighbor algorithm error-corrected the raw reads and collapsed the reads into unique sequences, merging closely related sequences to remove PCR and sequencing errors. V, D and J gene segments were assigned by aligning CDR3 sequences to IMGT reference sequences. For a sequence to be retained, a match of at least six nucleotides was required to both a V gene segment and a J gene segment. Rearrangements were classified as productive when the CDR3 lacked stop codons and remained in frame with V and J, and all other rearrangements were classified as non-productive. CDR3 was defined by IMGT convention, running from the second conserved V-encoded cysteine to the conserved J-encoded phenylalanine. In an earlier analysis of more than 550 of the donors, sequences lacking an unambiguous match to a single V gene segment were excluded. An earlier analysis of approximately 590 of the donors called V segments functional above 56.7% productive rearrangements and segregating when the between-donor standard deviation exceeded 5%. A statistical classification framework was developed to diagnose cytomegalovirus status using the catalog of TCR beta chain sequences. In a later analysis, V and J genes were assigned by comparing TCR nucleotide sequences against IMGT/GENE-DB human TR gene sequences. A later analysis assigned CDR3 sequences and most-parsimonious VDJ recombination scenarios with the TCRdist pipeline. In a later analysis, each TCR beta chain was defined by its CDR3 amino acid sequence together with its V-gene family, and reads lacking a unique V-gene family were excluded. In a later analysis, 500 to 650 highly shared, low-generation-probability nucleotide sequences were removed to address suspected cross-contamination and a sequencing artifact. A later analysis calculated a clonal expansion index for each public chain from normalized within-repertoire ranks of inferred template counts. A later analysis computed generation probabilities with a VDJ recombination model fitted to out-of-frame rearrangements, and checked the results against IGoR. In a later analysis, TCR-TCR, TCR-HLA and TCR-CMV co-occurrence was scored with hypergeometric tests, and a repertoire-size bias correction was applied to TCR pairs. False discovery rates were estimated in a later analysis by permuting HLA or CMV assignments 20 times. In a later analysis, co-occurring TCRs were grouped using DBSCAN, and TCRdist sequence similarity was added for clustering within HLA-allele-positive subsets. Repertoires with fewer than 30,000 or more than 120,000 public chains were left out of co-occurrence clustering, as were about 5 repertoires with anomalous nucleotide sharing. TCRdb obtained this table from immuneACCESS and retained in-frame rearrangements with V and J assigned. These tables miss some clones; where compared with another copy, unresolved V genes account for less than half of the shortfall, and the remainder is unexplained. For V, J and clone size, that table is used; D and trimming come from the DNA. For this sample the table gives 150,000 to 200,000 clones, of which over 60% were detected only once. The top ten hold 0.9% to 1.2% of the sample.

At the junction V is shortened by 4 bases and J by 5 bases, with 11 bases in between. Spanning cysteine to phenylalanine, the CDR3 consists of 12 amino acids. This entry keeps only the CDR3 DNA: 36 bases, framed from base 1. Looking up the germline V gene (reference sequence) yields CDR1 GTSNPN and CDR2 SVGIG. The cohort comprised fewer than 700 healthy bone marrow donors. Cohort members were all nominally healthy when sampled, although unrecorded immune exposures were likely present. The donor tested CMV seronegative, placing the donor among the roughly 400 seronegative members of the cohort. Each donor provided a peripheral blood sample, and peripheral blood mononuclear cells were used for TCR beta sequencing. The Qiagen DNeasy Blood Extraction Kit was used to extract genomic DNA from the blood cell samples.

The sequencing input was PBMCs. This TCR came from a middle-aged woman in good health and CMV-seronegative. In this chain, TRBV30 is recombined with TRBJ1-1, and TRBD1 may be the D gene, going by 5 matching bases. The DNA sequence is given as TGTGCCTGGACCACCAGGGCGACTGAAGCTTTCTTT. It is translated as CAWTTRATEAFF.